What follows are 21 T cell receptor beta chains derived from one specimen sequenced in a study of OX40 agonist ivuxolimab in advanced cancers. The assay was immunoSEQ multiplex PCR, and TCRdb's table has in-frame clones only and misses some. The sample holds around 62,000 clones; approximately 82% are singletons and the top ten take roughly 2.3%. Sequencing was performed on CD4+ or CD8+ T cells sorted from blood, taken in a trial of the OX40 agonist ivuxolimab. The receptors come from an adult with an advanced solid tumor such as melanoma, head and neck, liver or kidney cancer.

Here the CDR3 DNA reads TGTGCCAGCTCACAAAACAGGGAACGCACGGGTACGCAGTATTTT. Translation gives CASSQNRERTGTQYF. J is TRBJ2-3 and V is TRBV18; D perhaps matches TRBD1 (6 bases). V lost 4 bases, J lost 8 bases, and 19 bases lay in between. This CDR3 region has 15 residues. CDR1 KGHSH and CDR2 LQKENI come from the germline V gene.

V usage is TRBV7-2 and J usage is TRBJ2-3; 9 bases align to TRBD2. Germline lookup yields CDR1 SGHTA and CDR2 FQGNSA. There are 15 residues in the CDR3. V was pared by 7 bases and J by 1 base, with 6 bases of the junction left unmatched. In DNA, the CDR3 is TGTGCCAGCACCATTGCTAGCGGGGGCACAGATACGCAGTATTTT. Translating it yields CASTIASGGTDTQYF.

The chain recombines TRBV18 with TRBJ1-1; 9 bases are a match to TRBD1. This CDR3 region has 14 residues. The germline V gene has CDR1 KGHSH and CDR2 LQKENI. Losses at the gene ends were 2 bases for V and 4 bases for J; bases not matched to a gene: 2. CDR3 residues: CASSPGTGSTEAFF. The CDR3 DNA follows: TGTGCCAGCTCACCAGGGACAGGGAGCACTGAAGCTTTCTTT.

The chain recombines TRBV7-6 with TRBJ2-3; possible D gene TRBD1, 8 bases. Germline V gene lookup returns CDR1 SGHVS and CDR2 FNYEAQ. The V end was cut by 5 bases, the J end by 4 bases, with 16 bases between. This CDR3 spans 15 amino acids. The CDR3 protein is CASSPRQGRADTQYF. CDR3 DNA sequence: TGTGCCAGCAGCCCTCGACAGGGGAGGGCAGATACGCAGTATTTT.

This clone turned up a few times. This rearrangement joins TRBV7-2 to TRBJ1-2; D uncertain. The V and J ends lost 6 bases and 5 bases respectively, with 13 bases between them. The length of the CDR3 is 13 residues. The germline V gene encodes CDR1 SGHTA and CDR2 FQGNSA. CDR3 in amino acids: CASSSTGAYGYTF. CDR3 DNA: TGTGCCAGCAGTTCGACGGGAGCATATGGCTACACCTTC.

This sequence joins TRBV5-1 and TRBJ1-5; no reliable D call. V lost 0 bases and J 9 bases, leaving 10 bases between the germline ends. The germline gives CDR1 SGHRS, CDR2 YFSETQ. The CDR3 has 13 amino acids. CDR3 sequence: CASSLDGLGPQHF. The CDR3, as DNA: TGCGCCAGCAGCTTGGACGGCCTAGGGCCCCAGCATTTT.

The DNA for the CDR3 is TGTGCCAGCAGCCCCTATAGCGGGGGGGTTGATTATGAGCAGTTCTTC. Amino acid sequence: CASSPYSGGVDYEQFF. The chain recombines TRBV5-4 with TRBJ2-1, with 11 bases lining up with TRBD2. CDR3 length: 16 amino acids. Germline-derived CDR1 and CDR2 are SGHNT and YYREEE (reference sequence). The J segment lost 8 bases and the V segment lost 4 bases, leaving 11 bases of the junction unmatched.

V is TRBV7-9 and J is TRBJ2-7, with unresolved D. Per the germline V gene, CDR1 is SEHNR and CDR2 is FQNEAQ (reference sequence). The CDR3 is 13 residues long. V lost 1 base and J lost 3, with 7 bases in between. This CDR3 reads CASSLGDGYEQYF. The CDR3 DNA sequence: TGTGCCAGCAGCTTAGGAGACGGCTACGAGCAGTACTTC.

The chain employs TRBV5-1 and TRBJ1-1; D is uncertain. Germline V gives CDR1 SGHRS, CDR2 YFSETQ. The CDR3 contains 14 residues. Trimming removed 4 bases from V and 1 base from J, with 11 bases in between. Written as DNA, the CDR3 is TGCGCCAGCAGCCAGAAGGTCCCGAACACTGAAGCTTTCTTT. It translates to CASSQKVPNTEAFF.

The genes are TRBV29-1 and TRBJ1-6; no firm D call. Germline V lookup: CDR1 SQVTM, CDR2 ANQGSEA. Trimming pared 4 bases from V and 5 bases from J, leaving 9 bases between. The CDR3 is made up of 13 amino acids. CDR3 amino acids: CSVGVTDNSPLHF. As DNA, the CDR3 is TGCAGCGTTGGGGTTACGGATAATTCACCCCTCCACTTT.

The chain carries TRBV5-1 and TRBJ1-2, with 9 bases identical to TRBD1. J was trimmed by 3 bases and V by 0 bases; bases with no gene match: 6. From germline, CDR1 is SGHRS and CDR2 YFSETQ. This CDR3 spans 16 amino acids. CDR3 bases: TGCGCCAGCAGCTTGGACGGGACAGGGAAATACTATGGCTACACCTTC. It codes for CASSLDGTGKYYGYTF.

The chain links TRBV29-1 to TRBJ2-7, with D hard to call. Trimming cost V 4 bases and J 2 bases, with 9 bases left between them. This CDR3 contains 12 residues. Per germline, CDR1 SQVTM and CDR2 ANQGSEA. CDR3 in DNA: TGCAGCGTTGGTGGTCAGACCTACGAGCAGTACTTC. Translating gives CSVGGQTYEQYF.

V is TRBV9 and J is TRBJ1-1; D call uncertain. This CDR3 spans 14 amino acids. Deletions cut 0 bases from V and 11 bases from J, with 17 bases between. CDR1 is SGDLS and CDR2 is YYNGEE in the germline V gene. The CDR3 DNA reads as TGTGCCAGCAGCGTAGATGGGCAAGCAGGTCGGGCTTTCTTT. Amino acid sequence: CASSVDGQAGRAFF.

The gene calls are TRBV5-1 and TRBJ1-1; possible D gene TRBD1, 6 bases. V gave up 7 bases and J gave up 4 bases, with 20 bases separating them. This CDR3 comprises 15 residues. Germline CDR1 is SGHRS and CDR2 is YFSETQ. CDR3 nucleotides: TGCGCCAGCGGGCCCCGGACGGGGGCCTCCACTGAAGCTTTCTTT. Protein product: CASGPRTGASTEAFF. Full variable domain (rest looked up from reference TRBV5-1 and TRBJ1-1): KAGVTQTPRYLIKTRGQQVTLSCSPISGHRSVSWYQQTPGQGLQFLFEYFSETQRNKGNFPGRFSGRQFSNSRSEMNVSTLELGDSALYLCASGPRTGASTEAFFGQGTRLTVV.

This chain joins TRBV28 and TRBJ2-7; 8 bases agree with TRBD2. CDR3 length equals 15 residues. Unmatched junction bases numbered 13, after V lost 5 bases and J lost 7 bases. Germline V gene sequence: CDR1 MDHEN, CDR2 SYDVKM. The CDR3 loop reads CASSPGGAGSREQYF. The CDR3 nucleotides read TGTGCCAGCAGTCCGGGGGGGGCCGGGTCCCGTGAGCAGTACTTC.

The chain employs TRBV6-6 and TRBJ1-3; D is uncertain. This CDR3 has 11 amino acids. Germline V gives CDR1 MNHNY, CDR2 SVGAGI (reference sequence). Deletions cut 5 bases from V and 9 bases from J, with 8 bases between. The CDR3: CASSLSSTIYF. In nucleotides, the CDR3 is TGTGCCAGCAGTCTTAGTAGCACCATATATTTT.

The V call is TRBV19, the J call TRBJ1-5; D is possibly TRBD1 (5 bases). Per the germline V gene, CDR1 is LNHDA and CDR2 is SQIVND (reference sequence). V was pared by 6 bases and J by 4 bases, with 22 bases between. The CDR3 spans 17 residues. The chain's CDR3 is CASSPNFIRVGNQPQHF. The CDR3, as DNA: TGTGCCAGTAGCCCAAACTTTATCAGGGTTGGAAATCAGCCCCAGCATTTT.

The chain employs TRBV14 and TRBJ1-4; D possibly corresponds to TRBD1 (5 bases). CDR1 SGHDN and CDR2 FVKESK come from the germline V gene. Deletions cut 3 bases from V and 7 bases from J, with 15 bases between. The CDR3 covers 15 residues. CDR3 sequence reads: CASSHSGGRSEKLFF. CDR3 nucleotide sequence: TGTGCCAGCAGCCACTCCGGGGGAAGGAGTGAAAAACTGTTTTTT.

The chain carries TRBV6-5 and TRBJ2-7; tentative D call: TRBD1 (6 bases). The germline V and J ends were trimmed by 0 bases and 4 bases, with 10 bases remaining between them. From germline, CDR1 is MNHEY and CDR2 SVGAGI. The CDR3 covers 14 residues. The CDR3 DNA is TGTGCCAGCAGTTACTCGGGACAAACTTACGAGCAGTACTTC. This encodes CASSYSGQTYEQYF.

This clone was detected once. The chain links TRBV4-3 to TRBJ2-2; D remains ambiguous. Germline V lookup: CDR1 LGHNA, CDR2 YSLEER. The CDR3 spans 14 residues. V shed 3 bases and J shed 5 bases, with 10 bases lying between them. The CDR3 DNA is TGCGCCAGCAGCCACAATACCCTAACCGGGGAGCTGTTTTTT. This translates into CASSHNTLTGELFF.

This clone was seen a handful of times. CDR3 loop: CASSPGSVWETQYF. In DNA form, the CDR3 reads TGTGCCAGCAGCCCCGGGAGTGTTTGGGAGACCCAGTACTTC. V is TRBV9 and J is TRBJ2-5, with a weak D call TRBD2 (6 bases). CDR1 is SGDLS, CDR2 YYNGEE, per germline. The CDR3 is made up of 14 amino acids. V was shortened by 4 bases and J by 5 bases, with 15 bases between the two germline ends.